This TCR beta chain is from a study of cytomegalovirus exposure and HLA in healthy donors. For the study at large: Tens of millions of unique TCRs from HLA-typed donors were held in an early release of data.

About this clone itself: Its antigen is not known.

The study ran its PCR with 60 Vbeta and 13 Jbeta primers. Assay used: immunoSEQ multiplex PCR; TCRdb lists only in-frame clones, some missing. The table lists about 140,000 clones, over 70% of them singletons. Study-wide results and limits: Researchers counted around 180 TCR beta chains as cytomegalovirus-associated. Analyzed later, association rates of TCRs varied across HLA loci, with DRB1 most and HLA-C fewest.

Sequencing input: PBMCs. This TCR derives from a middle-aged man in good health and CMV-seronegative.

The CDR3 spells CASTNQGLAGTSEQFF. CDR3 nucleotide sequence: TGTGCCAGTACCAACCAAGGACTAGCGGGGACGAGTGAGCAGTTCTTC. The chain links TRBV19 to TRBJ2-1; 12 nucleotides line up with TRBD2. The J segment lost 9 bases and the V segment lost 7 bases, leaving 13 bases of the junction unmatched. This CDR3 comprises 16 residues. CDR1 is LNHDA, CDR2 SQIVND, per germline (reference sequence).